Listed below are T cell receptor beta chains from one sample, sequenced in a study of OX40 agonist ivuxolimab in advanced cancers. The repertoire was sequenced with immunoSEQ multiplex PCR; TCRdb's copy has only in-frame clones and lacks some. The sample holds about 100,000 clones, approximately 91% seen once. Sequenced material: CD4+ or CD8+ T cells sorted from blood, taken in a trial of the OX40 agonist ivuxolimab. Receptors originate from an adult with an advanced solid tumor such as melanoma, head and neck, liver or kidney cancer. Both conserved end residues are part of each CDR3. A D gene is named only where the DNA matches it firmly. Clone sizes are given selectively: once, few, many, or a class where the clone is expanded.

V gene: TRBV2
J gene: TRBJ2-5
clone size: -
D gene: TRBD2
CDR3 protein: CASSIAGVRETQYF
CDR3 DNA: TGTGCCAGCAGTATAGCGGGAGTTCGAGAGACCCAGTACTTC

V gene: TRBV5-8
J gene: TRBJ1-1
clone size: -
D gene: TRBD1
CDR3 protein: CASSLGQGNMVRAEAFF
CDR3 DNA: TGTGCCAGCAGCCTCGGACAGGGTAATATGGTTCGCGCTGAAGCTTTCTTT

V gene: TRBV4-2
J gene: TRBJ1-5
clone size: -
D gene: -
CDR3 protein: CASSHTEESNQPQHF
CDR3 DNA: TGTGCCAGCAGTCACACAGAGGAAAGCAATCAGCCCCAGCATTTT

V gene: TRBV5-1
J gene: TRBJ2-3
clone size: -
D gene: -
CDR3 protein: CASSSRLGDLTDTQYF
CDR3 DNA: TGCGCCAGCAGCTCCCGTTTGGGAGACCTGACAGATACGCAGTATTTT

V gene: TRBV7-9
J gene: TRBJ2-1
clone size: -
D gene: -
CDR3 protein: CASTPRTVDNEQFF
CDR3 DNA: TGTGCCAGCACCCCGCGGACAGTTGACAATGAGCAGTTCTTC

V gene: TRBV7-3
J gene: TRBJ1-2
clone size: -
D gene: -
CDR3 protein: CASSLNGLGGEHGYTF
CDR3 DNA: TGTGCCAGCAGCCTAAACGGATTAGGGGGGGAACATGGCTACACCTTC

V gene: TRBV30
J gene: TRBJ1-2
clone size: -
D gene: TRBD1
CDR3 protein: CAWGQGSIYGYTF
CDR3 DNA: TGTGCCTGGGGACAGGGATCGATATATGGCTACACCTTC

V gene: TRBV5-1
J gene: TRBJ2-1
clone size: -
D gene: TRBD1
CDR3 protein: CASSLEGQGHDEQFF
CDR3 DNA: TGCGCCAGCAGCTTGGAGGGACAGGGACACGATGAGCAGTTCTTC

V gene: TRBV5-8
J gene: TRBJ1-5
clone size: -
D gene: TRBD1
CDR3 protein: CASSSGGTGGPSNQPQHF
CDR3 DNA: TGTGCCAGCAGCTCTGGGGGGACAGGGGGCCCTAGCAATCAGCCCCAGCATTTT

V gene: TRBV7-9
J gene: TRBJ2-7
clone size: -
D gene: -
CDR3 protein: CASSLVATAYEQYF
CDR3 DNA: TGTGCCAGCAGCTTAGTCGCGACCGCCTACGAGCAGTACTTC

V gene: TRBV30
J gene: TRBJ2-7
clone size: -
D gene: TRBD2
CDR3 protein: CACGGAWEQYF
CDR3 DNA: TGTGCCTGCGGGGGGGCCTGGGAGCAGTACTTC

V gene: TRBV30
J gene: TRBJ2-7
clone size: -
D gene: -
CDR3 protein: CAWSGGMSYEQYF
CDR3 DNA: TGTGCCTGGAGTGGGGGGATGTCCTACGAGCAGTACTTC

V gene: TRBV5-1
J gene: TRBJ2-7
clone size: -
D gene: -
CDR3 protein: CASSFSSKGYEQYF
CDR3 DNA: TGCGCCAGCAGCTTTTCAAGCAAGGGCTACGAGCAGTACTTC

V gene: TRBV20-1
J gene: TRBJ1-1
clone size: once
D gene: -
CDR3 protein: CSARVKSEAFF
CDR3 DNA: TGCAGTGCTAGAGTAAAGAGTGAAGCTTTCTTT

V gene: TRBV2
J gene: TRBJ2-7
clone size: -
D gene: TRBD1
CDR3 protein: CASEGTEHYEQYF
CDR3 DNA: TGTGCCAGTGAGGGGACAGAGCACTACGAGCAGTACTTC

V gene: TRBV7-3
J gene: TRBJ2-3
clone size: -
D gene: TRBD2
CDR3 protein: CASSLGLAGGLPSTDTQYF
CDR3 DNA: TGTGCCAGCAGCTTAGGGCTAGCGGGAGGGCTGCCTAGCACAGATACGCAGTATTTT

V gene: TRBV28
J gene: TRBJ1-5
clone size: -
D gene: -
CDR3 protein: CASSLGTGGVRVVGNQPQHF
CDR3 DNA: TGTGCCAGCAGTTTGGGGACCGGGGGGGTTCGGGTAGTCGGCAATCAGCCCCAGCATTTT

V gene: TRBV5-5
J gene: TRBJ1-5
clone size: -
D gene: TRBD1
CDR3 protein: CASSGTGERQPQHF
CDR3 DNA: TGTGCCAGCAGCGGGACAGGGGAGCGACAGCCCCAGCATTTT

V gene: TRBV7-8
J gene: TRBJ1-6
clone size: -
D gene: -
CDR3 protein: CASSLEGGIRPVNSPLHF
CDR3 DNA: TGTGCCAGCAGCTTAGAGGGTGGAATTCGTCCGGTTAATTCACCCCTCCACTTT

V gene: TRBV5-3
J gene: TRBJ2-7
clone size: -
D gene: -
CDR3 protein: CARSLSGGCSYEQYF
CDR3 DNA: TGTGCCAGAAGCTTGTCGGGGGGCTGCTCCTACGAGCAGTACTTC

V gene: TRBV27
J gene: TRBJ1-6
clone size: -
D gene: -
CDR3 protein: CASSFQGLNSPLHF
CDR3 DNA: TGTGCCAGCAGTTTTCAGGGTCTCAATTCACCCCTCCACTTT

V gene: TRBV9
J gene: TRBJ2-3
clone size: -
D gene: -
CDR3 protein: CASSVRQGTDTQYF
CDR3 DNA: TGTGCCAGCAGCGTCAGACAGGGCACAGATACGCAGTATTTT

V gene: TRBV27
J gene: TRBJ2-1
clone size: -
D gene: -
CDR3 protein: CASSFDSVGNNEQFF
CDR3 DNA: TGTGCCAGCAGTTTTGATTCGGTGGGGAACAATGAGCAGTTCTTC

V gene: TRBV30
J gene: TRBJ2-2
clone size: -
D gene: -
CDR3 protein: CAWSRKSGNTGELFF
CDR3 DNA: TGTGCCTGGAGTAGGAAAAGCGGGAACACCGGGGAGCTGTTTTTT

V gene: TRBV7-7
J gene: TRBJ2-2
clone size: -
D gene: TRBD2
CDR3 protein: CASSWSGTSNPGELFF
CDR3 DNA: TGTGCCAGCAGCTGGTCCGGGACTAGCAACCCCGGGGAGCTGTTTTTT

V gene: TRBV7-9
J gene: TRBJ2-1
clone size: -
D gene: TRBD1
CDR3 protein: CASSPTGVNEQFF
CDR3 DNA: TGTGCCAGCAGCCCCACAGGGGTTAATGAGCAGTTCTTC

V gene: TRBV6-6
J gene: TRBJ2-3
clone size: -
D gene: -
CDR3 protein: CASSRGWGRDTQYF
CDR3 DNA: TGTGCCAGCAGCAGAGGGTGGGGGCGAGATACGCAGTATTTT

V gene: TRBV19
J gene: TRBJ1-1
clone size: -
D gene: -
CDR3 protein: CASSVGGAWTEAFF
CDR3 DNA: TGTGCCAGTAGTGTAGGGGGGGCGTGGACTGAAGCTTTCTTT

V gene: TRBV5-4
J gene: TRBJ1-2
clone size: -
D gene: TRBD1
CDR3 protein: CASSLGPVQGASGYTF
CDR3 DNA: TGTGCCAGCAGCCTTGGCCCAGTACAGGGGGCATCTGGCTACACCTTC

V gene: TRBV6-1
J gene: TRBJ1-5
clone size: -
D gene: -
CDR3 protein: CASSEGNGWGPQHF
CDR3 DNA: TGTGCCAGCAGTGAAGGTAACGGGTGGGGGCCCCAGCATTTT

V gene: TRBV10-1
J gene: TRBJ1-1
clone size: -
D gene: -
CDR3 protein: CASSESLRDTEAFF
CDR3 DNA: TGCGCCAGCAGTGAGTCGTTGCGGGACACTGAAGCTTTCTTT

V gene: TRBV19
J gene: TRBJ2-5
clone size: -
D gene: TRBD2
CDR3 protein: CASSKGTSDRETQYF
CDR3 DNA: TGTGCCAGTAGTAAAGGGACTAGCGATCGAGAGACCCAGTACTTC

V gene: TRBV6-9
J gene: TRBJ2-3
clone size: -
D gene: -
CDR3 protein: CASRQMAPDTQYF
CDR3 DNA: TGTGCCAGCCGGCAAATGGCACCAGATACGCAGTATTTT

V gene: TRBV14
J gene: TRBJ1-3
clone size: -
D gene: -
CDR3 protein: CASSQDSRNTIYF
CDR3 DNA: TGTGCCAGCAGCCAAGATAGTAGAAACACCATATATTTT

V gene: TRBV4-2
J gene: TRBJ2-7
clone size: -
D gene: TRBD1
CDR3 protein: CASSRRGQGSYEQYF
CDR3 DNA: TGTGCCAGCAGCCGCCGAGGACAGGGTTCCTACGAGCAGTACTTC

V gene: TRBV25-1
J gene: TRBJ1-4
clone size: -
D gene: -
CDR3 protein: CASSEFGGGEKLFF
CDR3 DNA: TGTGCCAGCAGTGAATTTGGAGGTGGTGAAAAACTGTTTTTT

V gene: TRBV6-6
J gene: TRBJ2-2
clone size: -
D gene: -
CDR3 protein: CASSQQATNTGELFF
CDR3 DNA: TGTGCCAGCAGTCAACAGGCAACGAACACCGGGGAGCTGTTTTTT

V gene: TRBV9
J gene: TRBJ2-7
clone size: -
D gene: -
CDR3 protein: CASSAPSGGGEQYF
CDR3 DNA: TGTGCCAGCAGCGCCCCGTCGGGGGGCGGCGAGCAGTACTTC

V gene: TRBV28
J gene: TRBJ1-1
clone size: -
D gene: -
CDR3 protein: CASSFPYSTEAFF
CDR3 DNA: TGTGCCAGCAGTTTCCCCTATAGCACTGAAGCTTTCTTT

V gene: TRBV5-1
J gene: TRBJ2-6
clone size: -
D gene: -
CDR3 protein: CASSPNGGLAGANVLTF
CDR3 DNA: TGCGCCAGCAGCCCCAATGGGGGGCTGGCTGGGGCCAACGTCCTGACTTTC

V gene: TRBV10-3
J gene: TRBJ2-1
clone size: once
D gene: TRBD2
CDR3 protein: CAIAGGLNEQFF
CDR3 DNA: TGTGCCATAGCGGGGGGGCTGAATGAGCAGTTCTTC

V gene: TRBV28
J gene: TRBJ1-3
clone size: -
D gene: -
CDR3 protein: CASSLYPASGNTIYF
CDR3 DNA: TGTGCCAGCAGTTTATACCCAGCCTCTGGAAACACCATATATTTT

V gene: TRBV5-1
J gene: TRBJ2-1
clone size: -
D gene: TRBD2
CDR3 protein: CASSRISGASYNEQFF
CDR3 DNA: TGCGCCAGCAGCCGGATAAGCGGGGCGTCCTACAATGAGCAGTTCTTC

V gene: TRBV14
J gene: TRBJ1-3
clone size: -
D gene: -
CDR3 protein: CASSLTRALGNTIYF
CDR3 DNA: TGTGCCAGCAGCCTTACTAGGGCTCTCGGAAACACCATATATTTT

V gene: TRBV9
J gene: TRBJ2-1
clone size: -
D gene: TRBD1
CDR3 protein: CASSVGAGGSDEQFF
CDR3 DNA: TGTGCCAGCAGCGTGGGGGCAGGGGGCAGCGATGAGCAGTTCTTC

V gene: TRBV6-5
J gene: TRBJ1-2
clone size: -
D gene: TRBD1
CDR3 protein: CASRYNRGTGYTF
CDR3 DNA: TGTGCCAGCAGGTACAACAGGGGCACTGGCTACACCTTC